Following are 20 T cell receptor beta chains from one sample sequenced in a study of blood T cells in healthy people across ages. Together with a sample-barcoded 5' primer, a J-beta primer mix was included in a second PCR lasting about 7 to 11 cycles. TCRdb re-called the 5' RACE reads through MiXCR, storing one row per CDR3 protein. Of nearly 1 million distinct CDR3 sequences in the sample, roughly half were seen once. The sequenced sample was blood. These receptors were obtained from an older woman in good health.

This clonotype was seen a few times. The chain employs TRBV20-1 and TRBJ2-1, with TRBD2 matching over 10 bases. CDR1 and CDR2 (germline): DFQATT, SNEGSKA (reference sequence). The CDR3 sequence is 13 residues long. V trimming: 3 bases; J trimming: 15 bases; junction bases outside the gene matches: 11. The CDR3 loop is CSASVLAGVGTFF. As DNA, the CDR3 is TGCAGTGCTAGTGTGCTAGCGGGAGTTGGGACGTTCTTC.

V usage is TRBV7-9 and J usage is TRBJ2-1; TRBD2 aligns across 8 bases. The CDR3 sequence is 15 residues long. Germline V gene sequence: CDR1 SEHNR, CDR2 FQNEAQ (reference sequence). V shed 0 bases and J 7 bases; nucleotides not matched to a gene: 5. The CDR3 DNA sequence: TGTGCCAGCAGCTTAGCTAGCGGGAAGTTTAATGAGCAGTTCTTC. This encodes CASSLASGKFNEQFF.

This chain joins TRBV27 and TRBJ2-1; no clear D. The end of the DNA aligns better with TRBJ2-7, so the J call may be wrong. The CDR3 sequence is 14 residues long. CDR1 MNHEY and CDR2 SMNVEV come from the germline V gene (reference sequence). Written as DNA, the CDR3 is TGTGCCAGCAGTCCAGGACCCAGATACAATGAGCAGTACTTC. Translation: CASSPGPRYNEQYF.

CDR3 in DNA: TGCGCCAGCAGCCCATTCCAGGGGGGCTCCTACAATGAGCAGTTCTTC. Amino acids: CASSPFQGGSYNEQFF. This chain joins TRBV4-1 and TRBJ2-1; D might be TRBD1 (7 bases). The CDR3 consists of 16 residues. V lost 4 bases and J lost 0, with 13 bases in between. CDR1 MGHRA and CDR2 YSYEKL come from the germline V gene.

The chain couples TRBV20-1 to TRBJ2-5; 15 nucleotides align to TRBD2. The end of the DNA fits TRBJ2-7 better, so the J call may be wrong. The CDR3 extends over 16 amino acids. Germline V CDR1 and CDR2: DFQATT, SNEGSKA (reference sequence). CDR3 nucleotides: TGCAGTGGGCTCGGACTAGCGGGAGGGCCGTTGTACGAGCAGTACTTC. Protein: CSGLGLAGGPLYEQYF.

This clonotype was seen a handful of times. The chain recombines TRBV4-1 with TRBJ2-6; D unclear. CDR3 length: 17 amino acids. The V and J ends lost 0 bases and 0 bases respectively, with 9 bases between them. From germline, CDR1 is MGHRA and CDR2 YSYEKL. This CDR3 is CASSQETRISGANVLTF. CDR3 DNA sequence: TGCGCCAGCAGCCAAGAGACCCGGATCTCTGGGGCCAACGTCCTGACTTTC.

The chain has TRBV7-9 and TRBJ2-2; the match to TRBD1 covers 10 bases. The V and J ends lost 4 bases and 7 bases, in that order; junction bases with no gene match: 3. Germline V gene data show CDR1 as SEHNR and CDR2 as FQNEAQ (reference sequence). The CDR3 loop spans 14 amino acids. This CDR3 reads CASSSTGGIGELFF. CDR3 coding DNA: TGTGCCAGCAGCTCGACAGGGGGCATCGGGGAGCTGTTTTTT.

This clonotype was found many times. The junction shows a germline mismatch at one end, possibly a read error. The V call is TRBV28, the J call TRBJ2-3; 11 bases are a match to TRBD2. There are 15 residues in the CDR3. The V gene's germline CDR1 is MDHEN and CDR2 SYDVKM. Here the CDR3 reads CASSSLAGATDTQYF. As DNA, the CDR3 is TGCGCCAGCAGCTCACTAGCGGGAGCAACAGATACGCAGTATTTT.

The chain links TRBV5-1 to TRBJ2-6; D is ambiguous. This CDR3 is built from 14 residues. Germline assignment: CDR1 SGHRS and CDR2 YFSETQ. V was clipped by 6 bases and J by 0 bases, with 7 bases between them. The DNA for the CDR3 is TGCGCCAGCAACAGAAACTCTGGGGCCAACGTCCTGACTTTC. Residues: CASNRNSGANVLTF. The whole variable domain, remainder taken from reference TRBV5-1 and TRBJ2-6, is KAGVTQTPRYLIKTRGQQVTLSCSPISGHRSVSWYQQTPGQGLQFLFEYFSETQRNKGNFPGRFSGRQFSNSRSEMNVSTLELGDSALYLCASNRNSGANVLTFGAGSRLTVL.

CDR3 residues: CAIIEAANNEQFF. The CDR3 nucleotides are TGTGCCATCATCGAGGCTGCAAACAATGAGCAGTTCTTC. J is TRBJ2-1 and V is TRBV10-3; D ambiguous. This CDR3 contains 13 residues. Trimming pared 7 bases from V and 5 bases from J, leaving 12 bases between. Germline CDR1 is ENHRY and CDR2 is SYGVKD.

This clonotype was detected a few times. V usage is TRBV7-8 and J usage is TRBJ2-5, with 9 bases fitting TRBD2. The CDR3 has 14 residues. CDR1 and CDR2 (germline): SGHVS, FQNEAQ. The ends lost 5 bases at V and 3 bases at J; junction bases unmatched: 4. The DNA of the CDR3 is TGTGCCAGCAGCAAGGGACTAGCTGAAGAGACCCAGTACTTC. It translates to CASSKGLAEETQYF. Drawing the rest from reference TRBV7-8 and TRBJ2-5, the complete variable domain is GAGVSQSPRYKVAKRGQDVALRCDPISGHVSLFWYQQALGQGPEFLTYFQNEAQLDKSGLPSDRFFAERPEGSVSTLKIQRTQQEDSAVYLCASSKGLAEETQYFGPGTRLLVL.

The table lists this clonotype with a few counts. The chain is built from TRBV29-1 and TRBJ2-5; 10 bases map to TRBD2. The J call is in doubt because the DNA end fits TRBJ2-7 better. The CDR3 spans 15 residues. The germline V gene has CDR1 SQVTM and CDR2 ANQGSEA. The CDR3 here is CSVTLAGASSYEQYF. The DNA of the CDR3 is TGCAGCGTTACGCTAGCGGGGGCTAGCTCCTACGAGCAGTACTTC.

The chain joins TRBV12-3 or TRBV12-4 to TRBJ2-4; D may be TRBD1 (6 bases). The CDR3 runs to 14 residues. The V and J ends lost 3 bases and 6 bases respectively, with 12 bases between them. CDR3 in amino acids: CASSFPDRLNIQYF. The CDR3 coding sequence is TGTGCCAGCAGTTTCCCGGACAGATTAAACATTCAGTACTTC.

This clonotype showed up just a few times. The chain joins TRBV5-1 to TRBJ1-2; D is ambiguous. The CDR3 sequence is 13 residues long. Germline CDR1 reads SGHRS; CDR2 reads YFSETQ. V was clipped by 3 bases and J by 9 bases, with 15 bases between them. CDR3 DNA: TGCGCCAGCAGCTCCGACGGCCGTAGTAGCTACACCTTC. As protein: CASSSDGRSSYTF.

As regards this clonotype: One end of the junction does not line up with germline, which may come from a read error. The chain uses TRBV5-1 and TRBJ2-5, with TRBD1 matching 7 bases. CDR1 and CDR2 from the germline V gene are SGHRS and YFSETQ. The CDR3 has 14 residues. CDR3 amino acids: CASSLITGEETPYF. Here the CDR3 DNA reads TGCGCCAGCAGCTTGATAACAGGGGAAGAGACCCCGTACTTC. The variable domain in full, completed from reference TRBV5-1 and TRBJ2-5, reads KAGVTQTPRYLIKTRGQQVTLSCSPISGHRSVSWYQQTPGQGLQFLFEYFSETQRNKGNFPGRFSGRQFSNSRSEMNVSTLELGDSALYLCASSLITGEETPYFGPGTRLLVL.

This chain links TRBV7-9 with TRBJ2-6; no clear D gene. The CDR3 has 17 amino acids. Trimming removed 5 bases from V and 0 bases from J, with 14 bases in between. Germline loops: CDR1 SEHNR, CDR2 FQNEAQ (reference sequence). The CDR3 nucleotides read TGTGCCAGCAGCGCCGCGTGGACCAGCTCTGGGGCCAACGTCCTGACTTTC. Translated, it gives CASSAAWTSSGANVLTF.

The chain combines TRBV20-1 with TRBJ2-4; 7 bases fit TRBD2. The J call may not be correct, given that the DNA end is closer to TRBJ2-7. The CDR3 totals 14 residues. In germline, CDR1 is DFQATT, CDR2 SNEGSKA (reference sequence). CDR3 in amino acids: CSAPIAGLTYEQYF. The CDR3 DNA reads TGCAGTGCCCCGATAGCGGGCCTGACCTACGAGCAGTACTTC.

Points on this clonotype: One end of the junction is discordant with germline, which a read error may explain. V gene TRBV11-2 combines with J gene TRBJ2-1; D ambiguous. From germline, CDR1 is SGHAT and CDR2 FQNNGV. This CDR3 spans 15 amino acids. Written as DNA, the CDR3 is TGTGCCGGCAGCCCTCACGGGTCCCCCTACAATGAGCAGTTCTTC. This encodes CAGSPHGSPYNEQFF. The variable domain in full, completed from reference TRBV11-2 and TRBJ2-1, reads EAGVAQSPRYKIIEKRQSVAFWCNPISGHATLYWYQQILGQGPKLLIQFQNNGVVDDSQLPKDRFSAERLKGVDSTLKIQPAKLEDSAVYLCAGSPHGSPYNEQFFGPGTRLTVL.

This clonotype was recorded a few times. The V and J genes are TRBV7-8 and TRBJ1-4; D uncertain. Germline V lookup: CDR1 SGHVS, CDR2 FQNEAQ. The CDR3 is 13 residues long. Trimming took 1 base from V and 8 from J, leaving 8 bases between them. The CDR3 sequence is CASSLGIEEKLFF. The CDR3, as DNA: TGTGCCAGCAGCTTAGGTATAGAGGAAAAACTGTTTTTT.

There are a few counts of this clonotype. The chain recombines TRBV7-2 with TRBJ2-5; TRBD2 might be the D (5 bases). Trimming took off 4 bases at V and 5 bases at J, with 14 bases between the two ends. The length of the CDR3 is 14 residues. The germline gives CDR1 SGHTA, CDR2 FQGNSA. The CDR3 nucleotides are TGTGCCAGCAGCTCACCCGGAGGTTGGGAGACCCAGTACTTC. It is translated as CASSSPGGWETQYF.